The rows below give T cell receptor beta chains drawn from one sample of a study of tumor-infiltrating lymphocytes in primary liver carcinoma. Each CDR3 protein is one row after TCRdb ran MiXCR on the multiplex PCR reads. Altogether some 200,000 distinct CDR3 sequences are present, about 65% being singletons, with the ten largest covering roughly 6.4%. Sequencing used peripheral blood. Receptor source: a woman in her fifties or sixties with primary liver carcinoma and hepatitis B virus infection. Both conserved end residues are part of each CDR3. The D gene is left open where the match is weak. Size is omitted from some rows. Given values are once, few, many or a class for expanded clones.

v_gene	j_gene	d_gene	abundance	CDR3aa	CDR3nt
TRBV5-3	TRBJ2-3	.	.	CTRSLATEEILTDTLYF	TGTACCAGAAGCTTGGCTACCGAAGAAATTCTTACAGATACACTGTATTTT
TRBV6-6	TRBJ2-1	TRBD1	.	CASSYSSVGMTGTAIDEQFF	TGTGCCAGCAGTTATTCGTCCGTGGGAATGACAGGGACGGCTATCGATGAGCAGTTCTTC
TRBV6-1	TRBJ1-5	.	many	CASSGPSEAQPQHF	TGTGCCAGCAGTGGCCCCTCTGAAGCCCAGCCCCAGCATTTT
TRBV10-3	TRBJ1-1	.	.	CAISESTPPEAFF	TGTGCCATCAGTGAGTCCACACCTCCTGAAGCTTTCTTT
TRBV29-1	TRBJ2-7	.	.	CSVEPSGTYGQYF	TGCAGCGTTGAACCTAGTGGTACCTACGGGCAGTACTTC
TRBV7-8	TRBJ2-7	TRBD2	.	CASSLGSGSLYEQYF	TGTGCCAGCAGCTTAGGGAGCGGGAGTCTGTACGAGCAGTACTTC
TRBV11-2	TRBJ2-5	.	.	CVSGLDGGETQYF	TGTGTCAGCGGCTTAGACGGGGGAGAGACCCAGTACTTC
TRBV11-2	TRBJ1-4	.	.	CARSSNISPSRLFF	TGTGCCAGAAGCTCGAACATCTCGCCCTCTCGACTGTTTTTT
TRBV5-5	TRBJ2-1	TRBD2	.	CASSLVLAEYREQFF	TGTGCCAGCAGCTTGGTTCTAGCGGAGTACCGTGAGCAGTTCTTC
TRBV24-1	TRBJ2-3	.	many	CATSAGADTQYF	TGTGCCACCAGTGCAGGGGCAGATACGCAGTATTTT
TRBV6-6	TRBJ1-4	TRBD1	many	CASSYGRGRTNEKLFF	TGTGCCAGCAGTTACGGCAGGGGGAGGACTAATGAAAAACTGTTTTTT
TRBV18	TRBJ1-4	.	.	CASSSRVATNEKLFF	TGTGCCAGCTCCTCGAGAGTTGCAACTAATGAAAAACTGTTTTTT
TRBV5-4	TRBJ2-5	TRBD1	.	CANSSPTGDQETQYF	TGTGCCAACAGCTCACCAACAGGGGATCAAGAGACCCAGTACTTC
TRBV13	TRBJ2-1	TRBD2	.	CASSWGLVSGNNGQFF	TGTGCCAGCAGCTGGGGACTAGTAAGTGGGAATAATGGGCAGTTCTTC
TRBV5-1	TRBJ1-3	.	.	CASSLQSSGNTIYF	TGCGCCAGCAGCTTACAGAGCTCTGGAAACACCATATATTTT
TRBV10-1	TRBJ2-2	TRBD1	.	CASSEDRDTGELFF	TGCGCCAGCAGTGAGGACAGGGACACCGGGGAGCTGTTTTTT
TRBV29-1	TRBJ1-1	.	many	CSVGGAPSEAFF	TGCAGCGTTGGCGGGGCCCCCAGTGAAGCTTTCTTT
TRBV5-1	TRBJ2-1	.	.	CASSLDTLYNEHFF	TGCGCCAGCAGCTTGGACACCCTCTACAATGAGCATTTCTTC
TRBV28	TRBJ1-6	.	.	CASNSGRANSLLHF	TGTGCCAGCAACTCCGGGAGGGCTAATTCACTCCTCCACTTT
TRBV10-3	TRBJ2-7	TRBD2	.	CAISGGRFNGQYF	TGTGCCATCAGTGGCGGGAGGTTCAACGGGCAGTACTTC
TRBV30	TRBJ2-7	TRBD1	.	CAWSSRGPYEQNF	TGTGCCTGGAGTTCCAGGGGGCCCTACGAGCAGAACTTC
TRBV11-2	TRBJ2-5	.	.	CASSYSRGNGRETQYF	TGTGCCAGCAGCTACTCTCGTGGTAATGGGAGAGAGACGCAGTACTTC
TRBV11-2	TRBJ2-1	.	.	CASSLSRREPGNEQFF	TGTGCCAGCAGTTTATCTCGTCGAGAGCCTGGCAATGAGCAGTTCTTC
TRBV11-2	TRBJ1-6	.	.	CACSLRGDPYNSPLHF	TGCGCCTGCAGCTTGAGAGGGGATCCCTATAATTCACCCCTCCACTTT
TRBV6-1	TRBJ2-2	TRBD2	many	CASSGQLAGATGELFF	TGTGCCAGCAGTGGTCAACTAGCGGGAGCCACCGGGGAGCTGTTTTTT
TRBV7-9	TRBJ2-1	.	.	CASSRVTGLLTGSNEQFF	TGTGCCAGCAGCCGGGTGACGGGACTTCTCACGGGGTCCAATGAGCAGTTCTTC
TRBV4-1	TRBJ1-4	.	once	CAGSQGPALEEELFF	TGCGCCGGCAGCCAAGGACCTGCTTTGGAGGAAGAACTGTTTTTT
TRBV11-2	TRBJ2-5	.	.	CASSLRLAEYQEAQYF	TGTGCCAGTAGCTTACGGCTAGCAGAGTACCAAGAGGCCCAATACTTC
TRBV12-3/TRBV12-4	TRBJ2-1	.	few	CASSSAVISYNEQFF	TGTGCCAGCAGTTCAGCGGTCATCTCCTACAATGAGCAGTTCTTC
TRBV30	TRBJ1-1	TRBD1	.	CAWMQGGSGTEAFF	TGTGCCTGGATGCAGGGGGGATCGGGGACTGAGGCTTTCTTT
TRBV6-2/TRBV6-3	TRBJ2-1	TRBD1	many	CASSPYPGQGSHNEQFF	TGTGCCAGCAGTCCCTACCCGGGACAGGGGTCCCACAATGAGCAGTTCTTC
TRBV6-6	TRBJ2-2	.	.	CAGSAPWQGGELFF	TGTGCCGGCAGCGCTCCCTGGCAGGGCGGGGAGCTTTTTTTT
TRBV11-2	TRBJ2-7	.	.	CTSSSNRGVLEQYF	TGTACTAGCAGCTCCAACCGCGGGGTTCTCGAACAGTACTTC
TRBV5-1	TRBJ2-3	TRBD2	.	CASSLARTSGTDTQYF	TGCGCCAGCAGCTTGGCCAGGACTAGCGGGACAGATACGCAGTATTTT
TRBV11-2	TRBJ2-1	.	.	CASSLGEWGPNNEQSF	TGTGCCAGCAGCTTAGGGGAATGGGGCCCCAACAATGAGCAGTCCTTC
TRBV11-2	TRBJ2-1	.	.	CASSFFWRDVNEQFF	TGTGCCAGCAGCTTCTTCTGGCGGGATGTCAATGAGCAGTTCTTC
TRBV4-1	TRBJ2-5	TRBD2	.	CASSQDGVGLAGGETLYF	TGCGCCAGCAGCCAAGACGGGGTGGGTTTAGCGGGAGGGGAGACCCTGTACTTC
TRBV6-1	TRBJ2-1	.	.	CASNLVAGGREQFF	TGTGCCAGCAATTTGGTAGCTGGAGGGCGTGAGCAGTTCTTC
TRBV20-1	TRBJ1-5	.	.	CSARDLWGLGNQPQHF	TGCAGTGCTAGAGATCTGTGGGGCTTAGGCAATCAGCCCCAGCATTTT
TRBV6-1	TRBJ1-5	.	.	CASSASGPSDQPEHF	TGTGCCAGCAGTGCCTCCGGACCGTCCGACCAGCCCGAGCATTTT
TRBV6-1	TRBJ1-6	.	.	CASSERLDTPLHF	TGTGCCAGCAGTGAACGCCTGGATACACCCCTCCACTTT